Sequencing of this T cell receptor beta chain was carried out in a study of Graves' ophthalmopathy and Graves' hyperthyroidism (dated by TCRdb to the late 2010s). Broadly, across the study: Peripheral blood was collected before any treatment was given, at the time of initial diagnosis. The study used signatures of the TCR beta repertoire to tell Graves' ophthalmopathy apart from Graves' hyperthyroidism and to predict which patients would progress to ophthalmopathy. In total, 135 blood samples were TCR-sequenced: fewer than 50 ophthalmopathy, about 75 hyperthyroidism and about 17 hyperthyroidism-to-ophthalmopathy patients. To explore V-J signatures that separate ophthalmopathy from hyperthyroidism, a discovery set of more than 95 patients was enrolled, consisting of more than 40 with ophthalmopathy and roughly 59 with stable hyperthyroidism. An independent validation cohort was composed of 18 hyperthyroidism patients and more than 15 patients who later progressed from hyperthyroidism to ophthalmopathy. In more than five hyperthyroidism patients, T-cell repertoires of thyroid tissue and blood were compared. Following sample collection, hyperthyroidism patients were given methimazole at a starting dose of 30 mg daily, and ophthalmopathy patients were given high-dose intravenous methylprednisolone.

Hyperthyroidism was defined as stable when no progression to ophthalmopathy occurred within 18 months of follow-up. Hyperthyroidism patients were newly diagnosed, with disease duration under 2 months, and aged 18 to 65 years. Patients were excluded if they had other autoimmune diseases, uncontrolled infections, pregnancy or lactation. Diagnosis relied on clinical symptoms, serum thyroxine, TRAb, thyroid ultrasound and orbital computed tomography. Using Ficoll-Paque density gradient centrifugation, PBMCs were isolated from 9.5 to 10 ml of fresh peripheral blood. Trizol reagent was used to extract the total RNA, and its quality was then checked on an Agilent 2100 Bioanalyzer. Regarding this clonotype: It lacks a known antigen. No much larger clone is present one base from it, and per-base qualities are unavailable.

TCR beta CDR3 regions were amplified from RNA transcripts for repertoire sequencing. The first round was an RT-PCR using HTBI primers with the Qiagen OneStep RT-PCR kit, and this first round was followed by a second-round multiplex PCR, then size selection and purification. Sequencing of the libraries was carried out on an Illumina HiSeq2000 in paired-end mode with 100 bp reads. For the original study's pipeline: SOAPnuke was used to process the reads, throwing out any read that had adapters, had uncalled bases, had a mean Phred below 15, or lacked an exact constant-primer or identifier match. COPE v1.2.5 was used to merge high-quality paired reads. Clonotypes were defined as unique nucleotide sequences and were aligned to IMGT TRB V, D and J references using MiTCR v1.1. Analysis was restricted to V-J combinations with a frequency above 0.0001, which covered roughly 99% of repertoires. A TCR clonal expansion and chaos score per V-J combination was defined as the ratio of F50 clonal expansion to chaos observed in the TCRdist matrix. Welch's t-statistics and random forest were used to narrow the features down to 10 to 15 V-J combinations, which were then fed into a naive Bayes classifier. The Morisita-Horn index was used to measure how similar the thyroid and blood repertoires were. TCRdb took the public reads, trimmed them with fastp at Q25, ran MiXCR for clone calling and kept in-frame beta chains. Here each entry gathers all rows of one CDR3 protein and keeps the most common genes and DNA. The V and J calls and clone size come from TCRdb's table, not from the authors' own analysis. Present in this sample are almost 40,000 distinct CDR3 sequences, roughly 50% of which were seen just once. The ten largest clones represent about 26% of the sample.

Findings and caveats that apply to the study as a whole: In validation, the model predicted ophthalmopathy progression with over 60% sensitivity and roughly 72% specificity; approximately 12 predicted patients were CT-confirmed with GO in a median of 6.5 months. Most expanded thyroid clonotypes with a frequency above 0.001 also appeared in blood, which suggests that blood repertoires may reflect the immune response in the thyroid. The 13-signature model separated ophthalmopathy from stable hyperthyroidism with 85% to 90% sensitivity and 81.08% specificity in cross-validation, and 80%/75% in the test set. Sample size was not statistically predetermined, and group allocation was not concealed from the investigators.

V lost 7 bases and J lost 3 bases, and the count of bases not matched to a germline gene is 6. Sequences SGHKS (CDR1) and YYEKEE (CDR2) are obtained from the germline V gene (reference sequence). The CDR3 has 14 amino acids, counting the end cysteine and phenylalanine. This entry keeps only the CDR3 DNA: 42 bases, framed from base 1. The TCR was taken from an adult woman with stable Graves' hyperthyroidism. This chain joins TRBV5-5 to TRBJ2-3; 9 central nucleotides agree with TRBD1. Sequencing was performed on peripheral blood. The CDR3 protein is CASHRGPLTDTQYF. The bases are TGTGCCAGCCACAGGGGGCCCCTAACAGATACGCAGTATTTT.